This TCR beta chain was profiled in a study of OX40 agonist ivuxolimab in advanced cancers. Study in general: Head and neck, renal cell, melanoma or hepatocellular carcinoma were the cancers that dose-escalation patients had.

This CDR3 contains 11 residues. With 4 bases removed from V and 7 bases from J, the gap between germline ends came to 5 bases. CDR1 is LGHNT, CDR2 FRNRAP, per germline. Data came from immunoSEQ multiplex PCR; TCRdb stores just in-frame clones and leaves some out. This table has 50,000 to 80,000 clones, around four fifths appearing once. This TCR derives from an adult with an advanced solid tumor such as melanoma, head and neck, liver or kidney cancer. Sequenced here: CD4+ or CD8+ T cells sorted from blood, sampled in a trial of the OX40 agonist ivuxolimab. The chain is built from TRBV12-5 and TRBJ2-1; unclear D gene. CDR3 in DNA: TGTGCTAGTGGTTCGAGAAATGAGCAGTTCTTC. This codes for CASGSRNEQFF.